Sequencing of this T cell receptor beta chain was carried out in a study of T cell changes during pregnancy in multiple sclerosis. Clones were sequenced by immunoSEQ multiplex PCR, and TCRdb holds only the in-frame ones, with some missing. The table records 80,000 to 100,000 clones, over 75% of them present only once. CDR3 size: 15 residues. CDR1 and CDR2 from the germline V gene are LNHDA and SQIVND (reference sequence). Germline trimming cut 7 bases from V and 4 bases from J; bases unmatched to any gene: 7. This TCR derives from a female donor in good health, enrolled as a control in a pregnancy study. V and J are TRBV19 and TRBJ1-1; 12 bases line up with TRBD1. Sequenced material: peripheral blood, taken in the second trimester of pregnancy. In DNA form, the CDR3 reads TGTGCCAGTATGGGGACAGGGGGCTCGGGCACTGAAGCTTTCTTT. Amino acid sequence: CASMGTGGSGTEAFF.